These T cell receptor beta chains were read from a single sample in a study of cytomegalovirus exposure and HLA in healthy donors. The repertoire was sequenced with immunoSEQ multiplex PCR; TCRdb's copy has only in-frame clones and lacks some. Seen here are about 150,000 clones, around nine tenths observed once, and the top ten hold about 3%. Material for sequencing was PBMCs. The source of these receptors is a woman under 30 in good health and CMV-seropositive. The CDR3 runs from the conserved cysteine through the conserved F or W. A D gene is named only where the DNA matches it firmly. Clone size is shown for a subset of rows, as once, few, many or a class of expanded clone.

clone_size: NA
j_call: TRBJ2-1
v_call: TRBV6-6
d_call: TRBD1
cdr3_nt: TGTGCCAGCAGTGTCACAGGGGGCCATGAGCAGTTCTTC
cdr3_aa: CASSVTGGHEQFF

clone_size: once
j_call: TRBJ2-7
v_call: TRBV2
d_call: NA
cdr3_nt: TGTGCCAGCGTCCGGGATCTCTCCCCCGGCGAGCAGTACTTC
cdr3_aa: CASVRDLSPGEQYF

clone_size: few
j_call: TRBJ1-2
v_call: TRBV18
d_call: TRBD1
cdr3_nt: TGTGCCAGCTCACCAAACGAACAGGGGAATGGCTATGGCTACACCTTC
cdr3_aa: CASSPNEQGNGYGYTF

clone_size: NA
j_call: TRBJ2-7
v_call: TRBV11-3
d_call: TRBD2
cdr3_nt: TGTGCCAGCAGCTTACTTGCTAGCGGGAGCTACGAGCAGTACTTC
cdr3_aa: CASSLLASGSYEQYF

clone_size: few
j_call: TRBJ1-3
v_call: TRBV27
d_call: NA
cdr3_nt: TGTGCCAGCAGTTTATCGGGGGGGGGCCCAGGAAACACCATATATTTT
cdr3_aa: CASSLSGGGPGNTIYF

clone_size: few
j_call: TRBJ2-2
v_call: TRBV5-5
d_call: TRBD1
cdr3_nt: TGTGCCAGCAGGCCAGACAGGGGTGGAACCGGGGAGCTGTTTTTT
cdr3_aa: CASRPDRGGTGELFF

clone_size: NA
j_call: TRBJ2-1
v_call: TRBV19
d_call: NA
cdr3_nt: TGTGCCAGTAGTATAGACGGGAGTGCCTACAATGAGCAGTTCTTC
cdr3_aa: CASSIDGSAYNEQFF

clone_size: NA
j_call: TRBJ2-7
v_call: TRBV30
d_call: TRBD2
cdr3_nt: TGTGCCTGGAGTGTACCGGGACTAGGCCAATCGGGGGGATACGAGCAGTACTTC
cdr3_aa: CAWSVPGLGQSGGYEQYF

clone_size: NA
j_call: TRBJ2-7
v_call: TRBV15
d_call: TRBD2
cdr3_nt: TGTGCCACCAGCACCAGCGGGAGACGGAATGAGCAGTACTTC
cdr3_aa: CATSTSGRRNEQYF

clone_size: NA
j_call: TRBJ2-1
v_call: TRBV27
d_call: TRBD2
cdr3_nt: TGTGCCAGCAGTTTATTTGTGGTTGGGACTAGCGGGAGAAATGAGCAGTTCTTC
cdr3_aa: CASSLFVVGTSGRNEQFF

clone_size: NA
j_call: TRBJ1-1
v_call: TRBV29-1
d_call: TRBD1
cdr3_nt: TGCAGCGTTTTAGAGACAGGGGCCGAAGCTTTCTTT
cdr3_aa: CSVLETGAEAFF

clone_size: NA
j_call: TRBJ2-7
v_call: TRBV27
d_call: TRBD1
cdr3_nt: TGTGCCAGCACAACAGGGGGCGGGCACGAGCAGTACTTC
cdr3_aa: CASTTGGGHEQYF

clone_size: NA
j_call: TRBJ2-7
v_call: TRBV29-1
d_call: TRBD2
cdr3_nt: TGCAGCGCCACCTTTAGCGGGAGAAGCTACGAGCAGTACTTC
cdr3_aa: CSATFSGRSYEQYF

clone_size: once
j_call: TRBJ2-7
v_call: TRBV28
d_call: NA
cdr3_nt: TGTGCCAGCATCGAGAGTGGTTCCTACGAGCAGTACTTC
cdr3_aa: CASIESGSYEQYF

clone_size: NA
j_call: TRBJ1-2
v_call: TRBV5-1
d_call: TRBD1
cdr3_nt: TGCGCCAGCACCCTGGAGGGGGCAGCTAACTATGGCTACACCTTC
cdr3_aa: CASTLEGAANYGYTF

clone_size: NA
j_call: TRBJ2-7
v_call: TRBV6-5
d_call: TRBD2
cdr3_nt: TGTGCCAGCAGTTACGACGGACTAGCGGGAACCTACGAGCAGTACTTC
cdr3_aa: CASSYDGLAGTYEQYF

clone_size: NA
j_call: TRBJ1-2
v_call: TRBV10-3
d_call: NA
cdr3_nt: TGTGCCATCAGCCTCAGGGATGATGGCTATGGCTACACCTTC
cdr3_aa: CAISLRDDGYGYTF

clone_size: NA
j_call: TRBJ1-4
v_call: TRBV2
d_call: TRBD1
cdr3_nt: TGTGCCAGCAATCAGGGGGCTAATGAAAAACTGTTTTTT
cdr3_aa: CASNQGANEKLFF

clone_size: NA
j_call: TRBJ2-7
v_call: TRBV5-4
d_call: TRBD1
cdr3_nt: TGTGCCAGCAGCTCGGACAGGGGGCTTCACGAGCAGTACTTC
cdr3_aa: CASSSDRGLHEQYF

clone_size: few
j_call: TRBJ2-5
v_call: TRBV11-3
d_call: NA
cdr3_nt: TGTGCCAGCAGCTTGCTACGGGAGACCCAGTACTTC
cdr3_aa: CASSLLRETQYF

clone_size: few
j_call: TRBJ2-7
v_call: TRBV11-3
d_call: NA
cdr3_nt: TGTGCCAGCAGCTCCCTCTCCTACGAGCAGTACTTC
cdr3_aa: CASSSLSYEQYF

clone_size: NA
j_call: TRBJ2-3
v_call: TRBV12-5
d_call: TRBD2
cdr3_nt: TGTGCTAGTGGTTTGGTTGACCGACTAGCGGGAGGGGCGCAGTATTTT
cdr3_aa: CASGLVDRLAGGAQYF

clone_size: few
j_call: TRBJ1-1
v_call: TRBV30
d_call: NA
cdr3_nt: TGTGCCTGGAGTGTTCCGGGCGAGGGCACTGAAGCTTTCTTT
cdr3_aa: CAWSVPGEGTEAFF

clone_size: once
j_call: TRBJ2-7
v_call: TRBV29-1
d_call: NA
cdr3_nt: TGCAGCGTCCTCCTCGGACAGTACGAGCAGTACTTC
cdr3_aa: CSVLLGQYEQYF

clone_size: NA
j_call: TRBJ2-3
v_call: TRBV19
d_call: NA
cdr3_nt: TGTGCCAGTAGTATAGACAGGGGCACAGATACGCAGTATTTT
cdr3_aa: CASSIDRGTDTQYF

clone_size: NA
j_call: TRBJ2-3
v_call: TRBV11-3
d_call: TRBD1
cdr3_nt: TGTGCCAGCCGACAGGGGGCTTTGGCAGATACGCAGTATTTT
cdr3_aa: CASRQGALADTQYF

clone_size: NA
j_call: TRBJ1-1
v_call: TRBV11-2
d_call: NA
cdr3_nt: TGTGCCAGCAGCTTGGCCTTTTTACGTTCGGGGACTGAAGCTTTCTTT
cdr3_aa: CASSLAFLRSGTEAFF

clone_size: few
j_call: TRBJ1-2
v_call: TRBV27
d_call: NA
cdr3_nt: TGTGCCAGCAGTTTATCTACAGGAGCTAACTATGGCTACACCTTC
cdr3_aa: CASSLSTGANYGYTF

clone_size: NA
j_call: TRBJ1-2
v_call: TRBV13
d_call: NA
cdr3_nt: TGTGCCAGCAGCTCCGCAGGGGCCGGCTATGGCTACACCTTC
cdr3_aa: CASSSAGAGYGYTF

clone_size: NA
j_call: TRBJ1-2
v_call: TRBV5-1
d_call: TRBD1
cdr3_nt: TGCGCCAGCAGCTTGATGCGTCAGGGGGCCCAATTGTCTCATGGCTACACCTTC
cdr3_aa: CASSLMRQGAQLSHGYTF